This T cell receptor beta chain was identified during a study of human T cells and chemical hapten exposure. Germline V gene data show CDR1 as MNHEY and CDR2 as SVGAGI. V lost 6 bases and J lost 3, with 9 bases in between. The CDR3 spans 12 residues. Original analysis: A per-sample median of around 100,000 TCRs was observed, with a range of about 20,000 to 690,600. TCRdb redid the calling of the RACE reads with MiXCR, one entry per CDR3 protein. The V and J calls follow TCRdb's processing rather than the paper's. The repertoire consists of 350,000 to 400,000 distinct CDR3 sequences, with 4.5% to 5.5% occurring once and the leading ten covering 2.5% to 3%. The sample's time point: pre-sensitization, week 0. Sample treatment: therapeutic diphenylcyclopropenone sensitization with weekly scalp DPC.

The V gene is TRBV6-5, the J gene TRBJ2-7; D remains ambiguous. This sample comprised whole blood, obtained in connection with sensitization to the hapten diphenylcyclopropenone (DPC). The clonotype comes from a woman in her forties or fifties with alopecia areata. Some clones in this sample may be carry-over from other donors' samples. CDR3 residues: CASRGVSYEQYF. Written as DNA, the CDR3 is TGTGCCAGCAGGGGCGTAAGCTACGAGCAGTACTTC.